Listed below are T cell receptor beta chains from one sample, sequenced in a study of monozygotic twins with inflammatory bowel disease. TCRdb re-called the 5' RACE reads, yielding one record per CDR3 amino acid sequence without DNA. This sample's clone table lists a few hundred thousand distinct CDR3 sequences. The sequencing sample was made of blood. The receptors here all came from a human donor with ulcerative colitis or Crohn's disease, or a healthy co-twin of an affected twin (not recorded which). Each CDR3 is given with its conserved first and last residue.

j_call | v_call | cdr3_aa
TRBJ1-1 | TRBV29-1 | CSAGGGGNTEAFF
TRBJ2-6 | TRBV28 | CASTSSGANVLTF
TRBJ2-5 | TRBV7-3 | CASSLTASGPQETQYF
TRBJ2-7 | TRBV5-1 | CASSFDPTSGGAKQYF
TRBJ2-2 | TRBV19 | CASTQDNTGELFF
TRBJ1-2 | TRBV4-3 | CASSQDGTTLPLYGYTF
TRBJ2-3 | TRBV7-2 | CASSSSGGNTQYF
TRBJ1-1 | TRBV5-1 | CASSFGLRNTEAFF
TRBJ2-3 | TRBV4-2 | CASSHPGGTSATDTQYF
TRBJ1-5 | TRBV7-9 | CASSLPNQPQHF
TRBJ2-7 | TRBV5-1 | CASRKLEQGVHEQYF
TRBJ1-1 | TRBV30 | CAWSLPRDRLPKRAFF
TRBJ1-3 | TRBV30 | CAWSAGPPFSGNTIYF
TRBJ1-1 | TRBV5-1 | CASSETGQGLGNTEAFF
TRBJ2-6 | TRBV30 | CAWSVASGSGANVLTF
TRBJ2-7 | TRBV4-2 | CASSQDWTGPSYEQYF
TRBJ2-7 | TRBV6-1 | CASSRSTSGISYEQYF
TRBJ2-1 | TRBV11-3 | CASSAGQTYNEQFF
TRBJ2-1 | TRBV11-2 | CASSLVKRGVQFF
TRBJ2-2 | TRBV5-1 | CASSLRQGLYTGELFF
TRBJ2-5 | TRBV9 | CASSATGTGGKTQYF
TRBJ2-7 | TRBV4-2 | CASSQEFAGREQYF
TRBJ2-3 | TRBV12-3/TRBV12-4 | CASSFVRTDTQYF
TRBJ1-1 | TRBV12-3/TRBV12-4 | CASSLTGGAGTEAFF
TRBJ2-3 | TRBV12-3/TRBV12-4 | CASSPGAVRATDTQYF
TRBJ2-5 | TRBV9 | CASSVGGTGGQETQYF
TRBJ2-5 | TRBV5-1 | CASTRAGFAETQYF
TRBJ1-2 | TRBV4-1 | CASSRQGNYGYTF
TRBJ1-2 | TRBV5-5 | CASSFSPGDLRYGYTF
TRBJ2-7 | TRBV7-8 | CASRSTGVYEQYF
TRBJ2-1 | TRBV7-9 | CASGLVRAGEQFF
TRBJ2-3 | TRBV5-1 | CASSLVPSDTQYF
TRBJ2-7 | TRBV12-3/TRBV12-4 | CASRKETGYPYEQYF
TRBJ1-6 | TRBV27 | CASSLQGYNSPLHF
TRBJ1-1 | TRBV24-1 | CATSDLLYRDRGHQRNTEAFF
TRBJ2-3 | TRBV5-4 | CASSSRVSTDTQYF
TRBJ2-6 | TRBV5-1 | CASSLVVVSGANVLTF
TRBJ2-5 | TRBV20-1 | CSAPSGRLAGSETQYF
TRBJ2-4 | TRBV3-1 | CASSQDIREAARNIQYF
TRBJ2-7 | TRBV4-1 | CASSQDRSQWVGAYEQYF
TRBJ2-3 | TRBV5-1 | CASTERGGTDTQYF
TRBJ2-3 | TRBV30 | CAWTNLGSIGDTQYF
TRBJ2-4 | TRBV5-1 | CASSQPENRGRSAKNIQYF
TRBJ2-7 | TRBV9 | CASSPQMGISYEQYF
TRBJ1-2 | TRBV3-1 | CASSPYSGTLPESNYGYTF
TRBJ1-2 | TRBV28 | CASRAGALYGYTF
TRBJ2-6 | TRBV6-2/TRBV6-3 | CASSYAAVVQGANVLTF
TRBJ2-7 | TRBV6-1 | CASSPARPPPYEQYF
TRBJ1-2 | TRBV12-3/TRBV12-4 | CASSLSPGRGGYTF
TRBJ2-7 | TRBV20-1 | CSAIPEVWFEQYF
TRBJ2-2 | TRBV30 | CAWKGQGTYTGELFF
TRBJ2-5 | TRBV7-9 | CASSFLGTSGEETQYF